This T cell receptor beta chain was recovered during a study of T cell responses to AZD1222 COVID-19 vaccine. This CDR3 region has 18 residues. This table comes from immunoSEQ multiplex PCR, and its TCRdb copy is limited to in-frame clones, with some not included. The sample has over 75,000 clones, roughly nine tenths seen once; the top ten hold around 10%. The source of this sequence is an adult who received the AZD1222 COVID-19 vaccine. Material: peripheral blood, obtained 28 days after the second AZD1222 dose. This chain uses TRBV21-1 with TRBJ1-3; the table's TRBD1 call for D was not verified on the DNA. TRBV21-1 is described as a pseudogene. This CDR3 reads CASSKVPGNLGSGNTIYF. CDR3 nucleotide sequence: TGTGCCAGCAGCAAAGTGCCAGGGAATCTCGGCTCTGGAAACACCATATATTTT.